This TCR beta chain was profiled in a study of cytomegalovirus exposure and HLA in healthy donors. Overall study: Of 300 to 500 genotyped donors, more than 75% clustered with self-reported Caucasian donors.

As for this clone: Its target is unknown.

Germline assignment: CDR1 MNHEY and CDR2 SMNVEV (reference sequence). Deletions cut 0 bases from V and 7 bases from J, with 13 bases between. The CDR3 contains 16 residues. Study outcomes and limitations: Within the data, a cluster of highly shared sequence variants was likely a sequencing artifact. In the analysis, some V segments, TRBV6-2 and TRBV6-3 included, were excluded as indistinguishable. For cytomegalovirus status, the classifier reportedly gave diagnoses with high specificity and sensitivity.

The study ran its PCR with 60 Vbeta and 13 Jbeta primers. Clones were sequenced by immunoSEQ multiplex PCR, and TCRdb holds only the in-frame ones, with some missing. The sample records around 150,000 clones, roughly 75% being singletons. The genes are TRBV27 and TRBJ1-6; the D gene is possibly TRBD1 (5 bases). The sequenced sample consisted of PBMCs. This TCR derives from a man between 25 and 39 years old in good health and CMV-seronegative. CDR3 amino acids: CASSLSTFRQNSPLHF. DNA of the CDR3: TGTGCCAGCAGTTTATCCACTTTTCGACAGAATTCACCCCTCCACTTT.